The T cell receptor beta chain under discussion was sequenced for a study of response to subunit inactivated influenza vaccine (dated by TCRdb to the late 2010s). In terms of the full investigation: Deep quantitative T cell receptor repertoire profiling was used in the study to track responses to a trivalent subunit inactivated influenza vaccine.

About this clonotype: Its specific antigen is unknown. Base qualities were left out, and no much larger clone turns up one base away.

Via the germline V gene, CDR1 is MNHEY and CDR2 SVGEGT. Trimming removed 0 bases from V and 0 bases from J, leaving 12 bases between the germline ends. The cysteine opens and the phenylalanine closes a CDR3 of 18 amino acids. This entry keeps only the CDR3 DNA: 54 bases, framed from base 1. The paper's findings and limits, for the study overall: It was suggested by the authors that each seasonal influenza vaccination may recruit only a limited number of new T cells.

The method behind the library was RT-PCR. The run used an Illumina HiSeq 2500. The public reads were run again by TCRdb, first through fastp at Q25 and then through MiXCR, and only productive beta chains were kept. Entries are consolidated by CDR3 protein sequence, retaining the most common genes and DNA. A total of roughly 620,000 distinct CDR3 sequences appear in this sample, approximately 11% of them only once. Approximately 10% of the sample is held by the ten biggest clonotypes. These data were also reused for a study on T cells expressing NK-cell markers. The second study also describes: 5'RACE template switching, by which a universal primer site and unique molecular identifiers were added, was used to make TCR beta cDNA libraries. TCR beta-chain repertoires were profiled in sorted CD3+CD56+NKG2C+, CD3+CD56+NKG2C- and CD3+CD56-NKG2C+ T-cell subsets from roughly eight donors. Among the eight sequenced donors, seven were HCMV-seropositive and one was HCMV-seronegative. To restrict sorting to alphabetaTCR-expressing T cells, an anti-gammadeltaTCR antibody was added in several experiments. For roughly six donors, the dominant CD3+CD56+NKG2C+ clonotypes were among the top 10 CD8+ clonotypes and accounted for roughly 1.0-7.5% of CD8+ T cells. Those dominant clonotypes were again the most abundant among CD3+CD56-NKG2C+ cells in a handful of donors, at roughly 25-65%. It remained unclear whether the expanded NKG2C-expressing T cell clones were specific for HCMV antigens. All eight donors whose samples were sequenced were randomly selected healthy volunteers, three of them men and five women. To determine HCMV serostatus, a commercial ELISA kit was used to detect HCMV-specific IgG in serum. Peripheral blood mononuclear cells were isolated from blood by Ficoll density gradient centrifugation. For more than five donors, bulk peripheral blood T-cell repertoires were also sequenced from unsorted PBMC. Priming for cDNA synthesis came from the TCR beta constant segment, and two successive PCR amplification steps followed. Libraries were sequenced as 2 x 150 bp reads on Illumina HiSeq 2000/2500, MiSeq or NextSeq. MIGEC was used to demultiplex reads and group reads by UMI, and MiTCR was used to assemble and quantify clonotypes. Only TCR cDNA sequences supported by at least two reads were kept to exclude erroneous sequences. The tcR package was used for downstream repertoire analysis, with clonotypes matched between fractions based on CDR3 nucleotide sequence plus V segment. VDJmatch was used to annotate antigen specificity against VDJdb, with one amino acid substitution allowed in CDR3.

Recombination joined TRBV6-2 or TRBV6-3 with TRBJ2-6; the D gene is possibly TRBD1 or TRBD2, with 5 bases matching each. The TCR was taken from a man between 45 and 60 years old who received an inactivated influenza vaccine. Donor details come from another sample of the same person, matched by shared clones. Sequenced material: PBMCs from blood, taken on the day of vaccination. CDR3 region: CASSYSRGRDSGANVLTF. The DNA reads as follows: TGTGCCAGCAGTTACTCCCGGGGCCGAGACTCTGGGGCCAACGTCCTGACTTTC.